This T cell receptor beta chain is from a study of blood T cell repertoires in COVID-19 (dated by TCRdb to 2018 to 2020). In the study overall: Samples covering the acute and convalescent phases of COVID-19 were provided by collaborators in the United States, Italy and Spain. The prospective study material was composed of cDNA or gDNA derived from T cells, B-cell-depleted T cells, or PBMCs. The dataset comprised deeply sampled blood TCRbeta repertoires from subjects exposed to, actively infected with, or recovered from COVID-19. The repertoires were made available in a free public database intended to serve as a resource for research on the immune response to SARS-CoV-2. Samples came from the ongoing ImmuneRACE study (first 160 participants) plus 1,254 subjects from 6 global collaborators. A de-identified subject ID, COVID-19 status, age in years and sex were almost always included in the sample metadata. Where HLA class I and class II types were available, the types were taken from metadata supplied by the sample provider, not from assay-based typing. General study outcomes and caveats: The quantity of clinical and demographic metadata differed by source and by participant and was supplied without curation.

Enrolling through a virtual design, the prospective study's participants ranged in age from about 18 to 89 years and lived across roughly 23 United States geographic areas. In the prospective study, participants were assigned to cohorts based on the clinical history participants reported in a screening survey and a study questionnaire. Each participant in the prospective study had whole blood, serum and a nasopharyngeal or oropharyngeal swab collected by mobile phlebotomists. Over a roughly 2-month period, participants in the prospective study had the option of providing additional blood draws and questionnaires. Before DNA extraction, prospective study blood samples were shipped either frozen or at room temperature. TCRbeta CDR3 regions were amplified from genomic DNA by means of the immunoSEQ Assay, a bias-controlled multiplex PCR. In the paper's pipeline: Nucleated cell counts per sample were estimated from amplification of reference gene primers within the assay. To quantify the absolute abundance of each unique TCRbeta CDR3 rearrangement, sequence reads were collapsed and filtered. Productive Simpson clonality was computed per sample as the square root of Simpson's diversity index over productive rearrangements. TCRdb retrieved this table from immuneACCESS and kept in-frame rearrangements only. Not all clones are present; in checked studies, unresolved V genes account for under half, and no reason is known for the remainder. The D gene and trimming were derived from the DNA, and the V and J assignments and clone size from that table. The sample table records roughly 400,000 clones; nearly 90% of these occur just once. The ten largest clones capture roughly 2% of the sample.

This clone was found a few times. No antigen is known for it. The input lacks base qualities; no much larger clone sits a single base away. V is reduced by 5 bases and J by 5 bases, leaving a spacing of 19 bases between them. The CDR3 starts with the cysteine, ends with the phenylalanine, and has 16 residues. This entry keeps only the CDR3 DNA: 48 bases, framed from base 1. Taken from the germline V gene (reference sequence), the CDR1 and CDR2 loops are MNHNY and SVGAGI. Sequenced material: PBMCs or T cells enriched from blood (not recorded which). The chain was built from TRBV6-6 and TRBJ1-5, and perhaps TRBD1 as D gene, on 6 matching bases. This TCR was sampled from a woman aged 40 to 50 with acute COVID-19. The DNA sequence follows: TGTGCCAGCAGTCGAGGCCTCGGCAGGGGCGATCAGCCCCAGCATTTT. Its protein reads: CASSRGLGRGDQPQHF.